The T cell receptor beta chain under discussion was sequenced for a study of CD4 T cells in relation to SARS-CoV-2 and coronaviruses. Study context: PBMCs were cultured with antigen for roughly 11 days before TCR beta sequencing.

V lost 4 bases and J lost 13, with 13 bases in between. Germline V gene data show CDR1 as MNHEY and CDR2 as SVGEGT. The CDR3 sequence is 12 residues long. Regarding this clone: Its specificity is not known.

Clones were sequenced by immunoSEQ multiplex PCR, and TCRdb holds only the in-frame ones, with some missing. Among about 27,000 clones listed, 76% were seen once. The unexposed donors gave CD4+ T cells in about 2010-2019, prior to COVID-19. The cells were cultured for around ten days before CD4+ T cells were isolated. The rearrangement uses TRBV6-2 or TRBV6-3 and TRBJ2-2; D is undetermined. Sequencing was done on a sample of CD4+ T cells from PBMCs, cultured in vitro. The receptor's source is a human donor in good health. The CDR3, as DNA: TGTGCCAGCAGTTTGAGCCCTTCAGGGCTGTTTTTT. Encoded protein: CASSLSPSGLFF.